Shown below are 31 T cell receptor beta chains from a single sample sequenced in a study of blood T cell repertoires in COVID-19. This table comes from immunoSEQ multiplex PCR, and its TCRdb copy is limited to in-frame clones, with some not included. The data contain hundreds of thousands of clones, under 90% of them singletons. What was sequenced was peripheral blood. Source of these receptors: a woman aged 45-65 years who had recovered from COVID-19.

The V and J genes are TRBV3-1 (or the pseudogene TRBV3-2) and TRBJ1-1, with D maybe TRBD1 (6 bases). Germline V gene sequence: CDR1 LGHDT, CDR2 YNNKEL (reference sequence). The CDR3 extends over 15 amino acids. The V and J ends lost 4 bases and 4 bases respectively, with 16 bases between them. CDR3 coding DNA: TGTGCCAGCAGCCCCAGAGGAGCAGGGGCCACTGAAGCTTTCTTT. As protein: CASSPRGAGATEAFF.

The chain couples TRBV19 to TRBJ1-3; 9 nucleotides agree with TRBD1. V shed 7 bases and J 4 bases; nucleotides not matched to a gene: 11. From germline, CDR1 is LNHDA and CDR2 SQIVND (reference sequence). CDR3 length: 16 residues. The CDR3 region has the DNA TGTGCCAGTACCAACGCGGGGACAGGGACAGGAAACACCATATATTTT. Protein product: CASTNAGTGTGNTIYF.

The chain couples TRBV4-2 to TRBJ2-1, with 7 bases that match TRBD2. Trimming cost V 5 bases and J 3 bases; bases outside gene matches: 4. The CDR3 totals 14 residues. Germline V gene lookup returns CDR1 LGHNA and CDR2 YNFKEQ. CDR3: CASSGSGDYNEQFF. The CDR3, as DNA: TGTGCCAGCAGCGGGAGCGGGGACTACAATGAGCAGTTCTTC.

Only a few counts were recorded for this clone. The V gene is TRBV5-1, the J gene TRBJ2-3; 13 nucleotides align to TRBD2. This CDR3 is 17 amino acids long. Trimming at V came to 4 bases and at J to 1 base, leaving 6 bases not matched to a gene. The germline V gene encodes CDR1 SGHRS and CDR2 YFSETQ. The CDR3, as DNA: TGCGCCAGCAGCCGGACTAGCGGGGGCTCACGCACAGATACGCAGTATTTT. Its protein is CASSRTSGGSRTDTQYF.

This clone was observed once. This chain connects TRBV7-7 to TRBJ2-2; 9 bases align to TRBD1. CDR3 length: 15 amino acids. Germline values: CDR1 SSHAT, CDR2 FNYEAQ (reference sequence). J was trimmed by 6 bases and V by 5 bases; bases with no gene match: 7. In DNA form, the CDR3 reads TGTGCCAGCAGCAGAGAGGGACAGGGCGCCGGGGAGCTGTTTTTT. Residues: CASSREGQGAGELFF.

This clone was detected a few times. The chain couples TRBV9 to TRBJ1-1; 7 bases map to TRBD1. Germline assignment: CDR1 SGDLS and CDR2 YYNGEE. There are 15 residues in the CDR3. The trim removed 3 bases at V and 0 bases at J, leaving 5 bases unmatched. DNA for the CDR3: TGTGCCAGCAGCGGGTGGGACAGCCTGAACACTGAAGCTTTCTTT. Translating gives CASSGWDSLNTEAFF. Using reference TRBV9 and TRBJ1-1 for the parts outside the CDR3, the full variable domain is DSGVTQTPKHLITATGQRVTLRCSPRSGDLSVYWYQQSLDQGLQFLIQYYNGEERAKGNILERFSAQQFPDLHSELNLSSLELGDSALYFCASSGWDSLNTEAFFGQGTRLTVV.

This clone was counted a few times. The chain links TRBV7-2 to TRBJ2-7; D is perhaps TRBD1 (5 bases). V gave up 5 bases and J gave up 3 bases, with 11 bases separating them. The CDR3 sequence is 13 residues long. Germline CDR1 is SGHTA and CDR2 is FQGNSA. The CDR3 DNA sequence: TGTGCCAGCAGCCGAGACAGTTTCTACGAGCAGTACTTC. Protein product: CASSRDSFYEQYF.

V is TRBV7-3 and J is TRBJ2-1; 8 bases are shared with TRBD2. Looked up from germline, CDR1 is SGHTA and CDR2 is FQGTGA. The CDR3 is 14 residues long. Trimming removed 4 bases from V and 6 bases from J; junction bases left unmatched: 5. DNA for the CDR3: TGTGCCAGCAGCTGGTCCGGGACTAGCAATGAGCAGTTCTTC. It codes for CASSWSGTSNEQFF. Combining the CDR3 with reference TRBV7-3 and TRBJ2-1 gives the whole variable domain GAGVSQTPSNKVTEKGKYVELRCDPISGHTALYWYRQSLGQGPEFLIYFQGTGAADDSGLPNDRFFAVRPEGSVSTLKIQRTERGDSAVYLCASSWSGTSNEQFFGPGTRLTVL.

CDR3 in amino acids: CATNMFNSPLHF. CDR3 nucleotides: TGTGCCACCAACATGTTCAATTCACCCCTCCACTTT. V and J are TRBV15 and TRBJ1-6; D call uncertain. CDR1 is LNHNV, CDR2 YYDKDF, per germline (reference sequence). Trimming left V 7 bases short and J 7 bases short, with 8 bases between. The CDR3 is 12 residues long.

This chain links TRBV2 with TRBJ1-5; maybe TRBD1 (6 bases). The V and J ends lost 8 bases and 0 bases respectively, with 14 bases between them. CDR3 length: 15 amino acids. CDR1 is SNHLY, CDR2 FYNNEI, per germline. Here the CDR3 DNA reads TGTGCCAGCCGGGACACTACGGGTAGCAATCAGCCCCAGCATTTT. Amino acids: CASRDTTGSNQPQHF.

The CDR3 coding sequence is TGTGCCAGCAGTTACTCGAGTAGCAGGGTCGCTTACGAGCAGTACTTC. It specifies CASSYSSSRVAYEQYF. V is TRBV6-5 and J is TRBJ2-7, with a weak D call TRBD1 (5 bases). The V gene lost 0 bases and the J gene lost 4 bases, with 16 bases spanning the gap. The V gene's germline CDR1 is MNHEY and CDR2 SVGAGI. This CDR3 contains 16 residues.

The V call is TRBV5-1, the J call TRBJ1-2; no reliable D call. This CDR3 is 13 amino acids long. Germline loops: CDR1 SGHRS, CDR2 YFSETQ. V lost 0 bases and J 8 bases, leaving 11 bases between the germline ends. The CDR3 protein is CASSLGVEEGYTF. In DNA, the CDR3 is TGCGCCAGCAGCTTGGGGGTGGAGGAAGGCTACACCTTC.

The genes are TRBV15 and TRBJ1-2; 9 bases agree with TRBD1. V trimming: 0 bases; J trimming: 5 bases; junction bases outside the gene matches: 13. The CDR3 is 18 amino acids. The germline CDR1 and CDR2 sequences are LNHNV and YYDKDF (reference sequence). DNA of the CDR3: TGTGCCACCAGCAGAGATCGGACCGGGACAGGGACTTTTTATGGCTACACCTTC. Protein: CATSRDRTGTGTFYGYTF.

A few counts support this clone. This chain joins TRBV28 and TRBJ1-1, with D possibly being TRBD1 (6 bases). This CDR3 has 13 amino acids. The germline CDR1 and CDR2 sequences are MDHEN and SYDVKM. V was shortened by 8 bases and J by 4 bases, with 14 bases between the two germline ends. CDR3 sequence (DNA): TGTGCCAGCGGTAGGGGGTATGGCACTGAAGCTTTCTTT. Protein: CASGRGYGTEAFF. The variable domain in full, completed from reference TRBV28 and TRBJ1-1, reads DVKVTQSSRYLVKRTGEKVFLECVQDMDHENMFWYRQDPGLGLRLIYFSYDVKMKEKGDIPEGYSVSREKKERFSLILESASTNQTSMYLCASGRGYGTEAFFGQGTRLTVV.

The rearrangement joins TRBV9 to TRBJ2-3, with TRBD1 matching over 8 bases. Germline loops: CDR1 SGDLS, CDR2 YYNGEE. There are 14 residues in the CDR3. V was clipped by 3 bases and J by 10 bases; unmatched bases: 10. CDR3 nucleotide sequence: TGTGCCAGCAGCGCGACAGGGGAGCCCCGATCGCAGTATTTT. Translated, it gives CASSATGEPRSQYF.

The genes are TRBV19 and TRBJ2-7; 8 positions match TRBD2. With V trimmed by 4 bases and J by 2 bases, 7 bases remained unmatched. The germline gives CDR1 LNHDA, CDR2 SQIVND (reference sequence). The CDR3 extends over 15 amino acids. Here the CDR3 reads CASSTVRGGTYEQYF. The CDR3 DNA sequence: TGTGCCAGTAGTACCGTCCGGGGGGGAACCTACGAGCAGTACTTC.

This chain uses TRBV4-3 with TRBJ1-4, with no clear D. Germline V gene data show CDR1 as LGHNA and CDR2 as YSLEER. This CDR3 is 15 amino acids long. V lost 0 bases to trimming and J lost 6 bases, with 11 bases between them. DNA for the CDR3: TGCGCCAGCAGCCAAGATGCCGGGTGGGATGAAAAACTGTTTTTT. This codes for CASSQDAGWDEKLFF.

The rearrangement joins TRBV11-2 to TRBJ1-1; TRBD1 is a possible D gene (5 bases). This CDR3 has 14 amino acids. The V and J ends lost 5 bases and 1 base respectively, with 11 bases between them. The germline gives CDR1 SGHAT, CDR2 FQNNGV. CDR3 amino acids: CASSPQGRNTEAFF. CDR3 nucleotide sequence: TGTGCCAGCAGCCCCCAGGGCAGGAACACTGAAGCTTTCTTT.

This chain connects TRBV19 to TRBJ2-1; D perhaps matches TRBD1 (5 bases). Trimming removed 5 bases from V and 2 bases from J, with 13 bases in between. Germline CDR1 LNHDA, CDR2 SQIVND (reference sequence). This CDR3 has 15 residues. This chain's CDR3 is CASSPGASPYNEQFF. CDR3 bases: TGTGCCAGTAGTCCTGGGGCTAGTCCCTACAATGAGCAGTTCTTC. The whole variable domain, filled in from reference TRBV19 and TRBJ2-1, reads DGGITQSPKYLFRKEGQNVTLSCEQNLNHDAMYWYRQDPGQGLRLIYYSQIVNDFQKGDIAEGYSVSREKKESFPLTVTSAQKNPTAFYLCASSPGASPYNEQFFGPGTRLTVL.

The CDR3 is CASSQAPGADTQYF. CDR3 coding DNA: TGTGCCAGCAGCCAAGCCCCGGGAGCAGATACGCAGTATTTT. The chain recombines TRBV4-2 with TRBJ2-3; TRBD2 might be the D (6 bases). CDR1 and CDR2 (germline): LGHNA, YNFKEQ. The CDR3 has 14 amino acids. V was pared by 1 base and J by 4 bases, with 9 bases between.

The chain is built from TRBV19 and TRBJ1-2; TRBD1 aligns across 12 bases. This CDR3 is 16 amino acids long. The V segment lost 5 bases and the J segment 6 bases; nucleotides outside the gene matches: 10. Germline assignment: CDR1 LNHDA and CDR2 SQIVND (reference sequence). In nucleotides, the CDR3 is TGTGCCAGTAGTTCCGGGACAGGGGGCATACTGGATGGCTACACCTTC. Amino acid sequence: CASSSGTGGILDGYTF.

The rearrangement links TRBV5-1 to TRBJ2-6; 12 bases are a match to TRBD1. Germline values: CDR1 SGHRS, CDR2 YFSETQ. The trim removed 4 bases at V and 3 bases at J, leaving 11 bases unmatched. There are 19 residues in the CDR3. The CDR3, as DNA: TGCGCCAGCAGCATAACTCCGGGACAGGGGGCGTATGGGGCCAACGTCCTGACTTTC. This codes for CASSITPGQGAYGANVLTF.

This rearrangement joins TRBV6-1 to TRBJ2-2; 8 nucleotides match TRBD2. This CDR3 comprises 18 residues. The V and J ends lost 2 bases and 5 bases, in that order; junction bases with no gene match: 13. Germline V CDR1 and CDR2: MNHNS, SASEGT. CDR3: CASSEFTGVAGFTGELFF. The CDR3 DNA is TGTGCCAGCAGTGAATTCACCGGCGTAGCGGGATTTACCGGGGAGCTGTTTTTT.

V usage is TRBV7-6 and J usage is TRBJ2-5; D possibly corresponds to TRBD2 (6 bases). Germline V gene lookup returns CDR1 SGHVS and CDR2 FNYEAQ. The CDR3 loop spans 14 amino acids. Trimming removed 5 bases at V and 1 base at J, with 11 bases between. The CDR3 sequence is CASSGGVLQETQYF. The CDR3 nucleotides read TGTGCCAGCAGCGGCGGGGTCCTCCAAGAGACCCAGTACTTC.

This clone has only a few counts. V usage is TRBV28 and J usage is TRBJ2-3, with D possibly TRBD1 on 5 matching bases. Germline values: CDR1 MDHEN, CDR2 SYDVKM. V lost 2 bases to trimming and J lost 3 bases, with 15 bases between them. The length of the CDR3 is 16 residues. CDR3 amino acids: CASSLKGQGRTDTQYF. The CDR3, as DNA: TGTGCCAGCAGTTTAAAGGGCCAGGGCAGAACAGATACGCAGTATTTT. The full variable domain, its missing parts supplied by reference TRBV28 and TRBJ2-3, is DVKVTQSSRYLVKRTGEKVFLECVQDMDHENMFWYRQDPGLGLRLIYFSYDVKMKEKGDIPEGYSVSREKKERFSLILESASTNQTSMYLCASSLKGQGRTDTQYFGPGTRLTVL.

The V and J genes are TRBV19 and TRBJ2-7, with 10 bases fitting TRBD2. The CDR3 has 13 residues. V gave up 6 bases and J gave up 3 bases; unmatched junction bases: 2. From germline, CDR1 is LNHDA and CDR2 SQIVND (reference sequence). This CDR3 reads CASSWTSGYEQYF. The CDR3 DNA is TGTGCCAGTAGCTGGACTAGCGGCTACGAGCAGTACTTC.

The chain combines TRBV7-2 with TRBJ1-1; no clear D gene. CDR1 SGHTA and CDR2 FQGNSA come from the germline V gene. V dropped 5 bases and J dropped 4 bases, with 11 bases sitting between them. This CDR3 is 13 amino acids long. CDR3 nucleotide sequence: TGTGCCAGCAGCAACCATGGGCGCACTGAAGCTTTCTTT. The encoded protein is CASSNHGRTEAFF.

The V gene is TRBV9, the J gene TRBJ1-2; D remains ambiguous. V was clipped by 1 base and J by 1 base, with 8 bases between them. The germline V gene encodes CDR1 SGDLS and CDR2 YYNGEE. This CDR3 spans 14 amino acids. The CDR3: CASSVSTGNYGYTF. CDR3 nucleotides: TGTGCCAGCAGCGTATCAACGGGTAACTATGGCTACACCTTC.

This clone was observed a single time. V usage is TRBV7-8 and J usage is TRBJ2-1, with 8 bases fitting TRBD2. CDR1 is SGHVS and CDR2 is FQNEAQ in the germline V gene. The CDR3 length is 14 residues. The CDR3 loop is CAPYGRGADNEQFF. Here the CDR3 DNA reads TGTGCGCCTTATGGGCGGGGGGCCGACAATGAGCAGTTCTTC. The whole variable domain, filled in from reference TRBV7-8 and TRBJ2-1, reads GAGVSQSPRYKVAKRGQDVALRCDPISGHVSLFWYQQALGQGPEFLTYFQNEAQLDKSGLPSDRFFAERPEGSVSTLKIQRTQQEDSAVYLCAPYGRGADNEQFFGPGTRLTVL.

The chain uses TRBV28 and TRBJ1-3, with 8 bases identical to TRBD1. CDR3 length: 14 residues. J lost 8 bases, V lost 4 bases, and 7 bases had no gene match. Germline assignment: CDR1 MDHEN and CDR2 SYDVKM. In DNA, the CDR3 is TGTGCCAGCAGTTCAGGACAGGGCACGGACACCATATATTTT. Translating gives CASSSGQGTDTIYF.

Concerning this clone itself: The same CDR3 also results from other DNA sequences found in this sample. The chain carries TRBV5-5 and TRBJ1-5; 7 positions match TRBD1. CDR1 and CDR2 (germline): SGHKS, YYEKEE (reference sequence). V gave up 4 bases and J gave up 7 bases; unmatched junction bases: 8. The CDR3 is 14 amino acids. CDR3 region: CASSRTGVRQPQHF. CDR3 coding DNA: TGTGCCAGCAGCCGTACAGGGGTCCGACAGCCCCAGCATTTT.